This T cell receptor beta chain was observed in a study of control samples from healthy donors and cancer patients. V was cut by 1 base and J by 7 bases, with 10 bases left in between. The CDR3 covers 13 residues. CDR1 is KGHSH, CDR2 LQKENI, per germline. Only in-frame clones appear in the TCRdb table, and some are missing; sequencing was by immunoSEQ multiplex PCR. The top ten clones hold about 9.9% of a sample with approximately 76,000 clones, around 80% of them seen once. The gene calls are TRBV18 and TRBJ1-1, with a tentative D call TRBD1 (6 bases). Specimen: PBMCs. This clonotype was obtained from a man between 60 and 75 years old with head and neck cancer. In nucleotides, the CDR3 is TGTGCCAGCTCACCACTCCAGGGGCATGAAGCTTTCTTT. This translates into CASSPLQGHEAFF.